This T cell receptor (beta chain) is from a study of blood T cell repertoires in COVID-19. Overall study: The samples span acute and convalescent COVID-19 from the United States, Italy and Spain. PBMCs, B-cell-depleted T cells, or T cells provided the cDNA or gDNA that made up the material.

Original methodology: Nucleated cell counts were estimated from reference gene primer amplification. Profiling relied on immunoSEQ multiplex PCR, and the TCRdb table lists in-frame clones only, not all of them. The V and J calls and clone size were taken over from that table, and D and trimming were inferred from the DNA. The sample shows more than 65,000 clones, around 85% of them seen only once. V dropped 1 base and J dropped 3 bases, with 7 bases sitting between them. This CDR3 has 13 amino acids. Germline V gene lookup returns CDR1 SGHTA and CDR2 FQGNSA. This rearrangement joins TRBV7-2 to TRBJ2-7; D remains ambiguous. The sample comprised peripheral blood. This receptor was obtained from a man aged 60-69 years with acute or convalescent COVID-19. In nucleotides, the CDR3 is TGTGCCAGCAGCTTAGACTCTTACTACGAGCAGTACTTC. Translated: CASSLDSYYEQYF.